This is a list of T cell receptor beta chains from one sample in a study of T cells in Graves' hyperthyroidism and ophthalmopathy. Each CDR3 protein gets one entry after TCRdb re-called the multiplex PCR reads with MiXCR. The sample records fewer than 110,000 distinct CDR3 sequences, 15% to 20% being singletons. The specimen sequenced was blood. All receptors derive from a woman aged 50 to 60 with Graves' hyperthyroidism. Each CDR3 is given with its conserved first and last residue. D genes are given only for firm matches. The listing skips clone size in some rows; elsewhere it reads once, few, many or a size class.

D: .; length: 13; V: TRBV2; size: many; J: TRBJ1-3; CDR3: CARAADSGNTIYF; DNA: TGTGCCAGGGCGGCCGACTCTGGAAACACCATATATTTT
D: TRBD2; length: 15; V: TRBV19; size: many; J: TRBJ2-1; CDR3: CASRLRAGSYNEQFF; DNA: TGTGCCAGTAGACTCCGAGCGGGAAGCTACAATGAGCAGTTCTTC
D: .; length: 15; V: TRBV2; size: .; J: TRBJ1-2; CDR3: CASSRTGGDGYGYTF; DNA: TGTGCCAGCAGTCGTACGGGAGGTGACGGATACGGCTACACCTTC
D: TRBD2; length: 16; V: TRBV15; size: .; J: TRBJ2-5; CDR3: CATGLGGSGSQETQYF; DNA: TGTGCCACCGGTTTAGGGGGTAGCGGGAGCCAAGAGACCCAGTACTTC
D: TRBD2; length: 19; V: TRBV7-3; size: few; J: TRBJ2-1; CDR3: CASSLIGGSSGTNYNEQFF; DNA: TGTGCCAGCAGCTTAATCGGTGGTTCTAGCGGGACCAACTACAATGAGCAGTTCTTC
D: .; length: 12; V: TRBV20-1; size: many; J: TRBJ2-5; CDR3: CSAAGDQETQYF; DNA: TGCAGTGCAGCAGGGGATCAAGAGACCCAGTACTTC
D: TRBD2; length: 18; V: TRBV11-3; size: many; J: TRBJ2-2; CDR3: CASSPRTSGRAGTGELFF; DNA: TGTGCCAGCAGCCCCCGGACTAGCGGGAGGGCCGGCACCGGGGAGCTGTTTTTT
D: TRBD1; length: 15; V: TRBV3-1; size: .; J: TRBJ1-6; CDR3: CASSHLTGGGSPLHF; DNA: TGTGCCAGCAGCCATCTAACAGGGGGCGGTTCACCCCTCCACTTT
D: .; length: 12; V: TRBV6-5; size: many; J: TRBJ2-1; CDR3: CASSYGAGATFF; DNA: TGTGCCAGCAGTTACGGGGCGGGGGCTACGTTCTTC
D: .; length: 12; V: TRBV6-1; size: many; J: TRBJ1-2; CDR3: CASSPQDYGYTF; DNA: TGTGCCAGCAGTCCTCAGGACTATGGCTACACCTTC
D: .; length: 14; V: TRBV20-1; size: many; J: TRBJ2-2; CDR3: CSASEAASAGELFF; DNA: TGCAGTGCTAGTGAAGCGGCTTCGGCCGGGGAGCTGTTTTTT
D: .; length: 10; V: TRBV20-1; size: many; J: TRBJ1-4; CDR3: CSAGSEKLFF; DNA: TGCAGTGCCGGGTCTGAAAAACTGTTTTTT
D: TRBD2; length: 15; V: TRBV18; size: many; J: TRBJ2-1; CDR3: CASSPGLVTINEQFF; DNA: TGTGCCAGCTCCCCGGGACTAGTTACCATCAATGAGCAGTTCTTC
D: TRBD2; length: 16; V: TRBV2; size: many; J: TRBJ2-4; CDR3: CASLGGEMIAKNIQYF; DNA: TGTGCCAGTCTTGGGGGGGAGATGATAGCCAAAAACATTCAGTACTTC
D: .; length: 16; V: TRBV18; size: many; J: TRBJ2-1; CDR3: CASSPPGLGTINEQFF; DNA: TGTGCCAGCTCACCACCGGGGTTGGGGACAATCAATGAGCAGTTCTTC
D: .; length: 15; V: TRBV18; size: many; J: TRBJ2-7; CDR3: CASSPTSQGWDEQYF; DNA: TGTGCCAGCTCACCAACGTCCCAGGGCTGGGACGAGCAGTACTTC
D: TRBD2; length: 14; V: TRBV12-3/TRBV12-4; size: many; J: TRBJ2-5; CDR3: CASSFRRLAETQYF; DNA: TGTGCCAGCAGTTTCCGAAGACTAGCAGAGACCCAGTACTTC
D: TRBD2; length: 17; V: TRBV20-1; size: .; J: TRBJ2-3; CDR3: CSASVIGTSGPGDTQYF; DNA: TGCAGTGCTAGTGTGATTGGCACTAGCGGGCCGGGGGATACGCAGTATTTT
D: TRBD2; length: 15; V: TRBV3-1; size: many; J: TRBJ2-1; CDR3: CASSELAGGPGEQFF; DNA: TGTGCCAGCAGCGAACTAGCGGGAGGGCCTGGTGAGCAGTTCTTC
D: .; length: 18; V: TRBV7-2; size: many; J: TRBJ2-1; CDR3: CASSFALPGSSNPNEQFF; DNA: TGTGCCAGCAGCTTCGCCCTGCCCGGGTCTTCAAACCCCAATGAGCAGTTCTTC
D: TRBD2; length: 15; V: TRBV10-3; size: many; J: TRBJ2-2; CDR3: CAINSGGGNTGELFF; DNA: TGTGCCATCAACAGCGGGGGCGGGAACACCGGGGAGCTGTTTTTT
D: TRBD1; length: 18; V: TRBV27; size: many; J: TRBJ2-2; CDR3: CASYGDTPRQGFTGELFF; DNA: TGTGCCAGCTATGGGGACACACCTAGACAGGGCTTCACCGGGGAGCTGTTTTTT
D: .; length: 14; V: TRBV7-9; size: many; J: TRBJ1-1; CDR3: CASSRVFERTEAFF; DNA: TGTGCCAGCAGCCGCGTATTTGAGAGGACTGAAGCTTTCTTT